These 10 T cell receptor beta chains were all obtained from the same sample, sequenced in a study of T cell responses to AZD1222 COVID-19 vaccine. The protocol was immunoSEQ multiplex PCR, while the TCRdb copy is restricted to in-frame clones and leaves out a portion. The sample shows 100,000 to 120,000 clones, roughly 90% of them seen only once. The sample consisted of peripheral blood, taken 28 days after the second AZD1222 dose. The source of these receptors is an adult who received the AZD1222 COVID-19 vaccine.

This chain uses TRBV11-3 with TRBJ2-3; D is undetermined. Trimming removed 1 base at V and 4 bases at J, with 6 bases between. Germline loops: CDR1 SGHNT, CDR2 YENEEA. CDR3 length: 13 amino acids. The CDR3 sequence: CASSLGQADTQYF. The CDR3, as DNA: TGTGCCAGCAGCTTAGGTCAGGCAGATACGCAGTATTTT.

V gene TRBV28 combines with J gene TRBJ1-1; D is ambiguous. Deletions cut 7 bases from V and 0 bases from J, with 12 bases between. The length of the CDR3 is 14 residues. Germline lookup yields CDR1 MDHEN and CDR2 SYDVKM. CDR3 sequence (DNA): TGTGCCAGCACCACGCAGGTCATGAACACTGAAGCTTTCTTT. Translated: CASTTQVMNTEAFF.

The rearrangement links TRBV5-8 to TRBJ2-7; D is ambiguous. The germline CDR1 and CDR2 sequences are SGHTS and YDEGEE. V lost 2 bases, J lost 3 bases, and 0 bases lay in between. The CDR3 has 10 amino acids. The CDR3 DNA reads as TGTGCCAGCAGCTTCTACGAGCAGTACTTC. It translates to CASSFYEQYF.

This chain uses TRBV6-1 with TRBJ1-4; 9 nucleotides line up with TRBD1. The CDR3 length is 17 residues. Unmatched junction bases numbered 5, after V lost 3 bases and J lost 0 bases. The germline CDR1 and CDR2 sequences are MNHNS and SASEGT. The CDR3 spells CASSDWDRDTTNEKLFF. The CDR3 bases are TGTGCCAGCAGTGACTGGGACAGGGATACAACTAATGAAAAACTGTTTTTT.

The rearrangement joins TRBV10-3 to TRBJ1-2; 7 bases match TRBD1. Germline V lookup: CDR1 ENHRY, CDR2 SYGVKD. The CDR3 covers 16 residues. After removal of 4 bases from V and 1 base from J, the junction contained 9 bases not matched to a gene. CDR3 in amino acids: CAISADGTDINYGYTF. CDR3 bases: TGTGCCATCAGTGCCGACGGGACAGACATTAACTATGGCTACACCTTC.

This chain links TRBV2 with TRBJ1-4; TRBD1 is a possible D gene (6 bases). Per germline, CDR1 SNHLY and CDR2 FYNNEI. This CDR3 spans 15 amino acids. The V end lost 6 bases, the J end lost 6 bases, and 17 bases lay between the germline ends. The CDR3 is CASREQGGWDEKLFF. The CDR3 bases are TGTGCCAGCAGGGAACAGGGAGGATGGGATGAAAAACTGTTTTTT.

This clone was seen once. This rearrangement joins TRBV28 to TRBJ1-4; weak D call: TRBD1 (5 bases). The CDR3 has 15 residues. Germline loops: CDR1 MDHEN, CDR2 SYDVKM. Trimming took 5 bases from V and 3 from J, leaving 13 bases between them. The CDR3 here is CASSRDFGANEKLFF. In DNA, the CDR3 is TGTGCCAGCAGTCGGGACTTCGGGGCTAATGAAAAACTGTTTTTT.

V and J are TRBV19 and TRBJ2-2; TRBD2 aligns across 9 bases. Germline assignment: CDR1 LNHDA and CDR2 SQIVND (reference sequence). V lost 7 bases, J lost 6 bases, and 9 bases stayed unmatched. The CDR3 runs to 15 residues. CDR3 DNA sequence: TGTGCCAGTAAGGTTGGCGGGGGGGCGTCCGGGGAGCTGTTTTTT. It encodes CASKVGGGASGELFF. Variable domain in full (rest from reference TRBV19 and TRBJ2-2): DGGITQSPKYLFRKEGQNVTLSCEQNLNHDAMYWYRQDPGQGLRLIYYSQIVNDFQKGDIAEGYSVSREKKESFPLTVTSAQKNPTAFYLCASKVGGGASGELFFGEGSRLTVL.

This clone was detected only a few times. V and J are TRBV19 and TRBJ2-2; TRBD1 matches 9 bases. The V gene end was trimmed by 8 bases and the J gene end by 4 bases; junction bases not matched to a gene: 14. The CDR3 sequence is 17 residues long. CDR1 and CDR2 from the germline V gene are LNHDA and SQIVND (reference sequence). The CDR3 DNA reads as TGTGCCAGTGATCCGGGACAGGGACCCCTCGGCACCGGGGAGCTGTTTTTT. Its protein product is CASDPGQGPLGTGELFF.

J is TRBJ1-2 and V is TRBV5-5; a possible D gene is TRBD1 (5 bases). Looked up from germline, CDR1 is SGHKS and CDR2 is YYEKEE (reference sequence). The CDR3 length is 12 residues. Trimming took 5 bases from V and 0 from J, leaving 5 bases between them. The CDR3 is CASRTANYGYTF. The CDR3 nucleotides are TGTGCCAGCAGGACAGCTAACTATGGCTACACCTTC.